This T cell receptor beta chain was sequenced for a study of T cell responses to AZD1222 COVID-19 vaccine. Study-wide points: There were repertoire samples only from the period after the peak T cell response. Clonal diversity may have been underestimated, and the donors were mostly white British, with more females than males.

CDR3 size: 11 residues. V lost 7 bases and J 12 bases, leaving 16 bases between the germline ends. CDR1 and CDR2 from the germline V gene are DFQATT and SNEGSKA (reference sequence). With regard to this clone: Its cognate antigen is unknown.

Assay used: immunoSEQ multiplex PCR; TCRdb lists only in-frame clones, some missing. This sample yields 98,000 or so clones, of which 88% are seen a single time; roughly 15% belongs to the top ten. Second-dose recipients at about 4 or about 12 weeks were treated as one pooled group. The rearrangement links TRBV20-1 to TRBJ2-1; tentatively, D is TRBD2 (5 bases). The sample in question was peripheral blood, obtained 28 days after the second AZD1222 dose. The receptor was isolated from an adult who received the AZD1222 COVID-19 vaccine. The CDR3 here is CSVVFGKGQFF. The DNA for the CDR3 is TGCAGTGTGGTTTTCGGGAAAGGGCAGTTCTTC.